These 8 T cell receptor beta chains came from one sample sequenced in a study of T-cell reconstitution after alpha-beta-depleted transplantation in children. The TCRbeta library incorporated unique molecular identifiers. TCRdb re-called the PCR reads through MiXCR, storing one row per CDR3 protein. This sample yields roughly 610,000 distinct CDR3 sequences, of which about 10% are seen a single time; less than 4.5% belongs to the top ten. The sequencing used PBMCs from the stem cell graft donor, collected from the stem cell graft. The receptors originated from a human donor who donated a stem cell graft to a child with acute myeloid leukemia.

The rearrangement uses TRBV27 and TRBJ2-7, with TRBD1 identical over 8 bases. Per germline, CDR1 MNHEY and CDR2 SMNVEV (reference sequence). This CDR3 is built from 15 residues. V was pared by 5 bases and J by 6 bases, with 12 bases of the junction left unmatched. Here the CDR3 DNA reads TGTGCCAGCAGTCCGAGGACAGGGCGAGCCGCCGAGCAGTACTTC. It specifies CASSPRTGRAAEQYF.

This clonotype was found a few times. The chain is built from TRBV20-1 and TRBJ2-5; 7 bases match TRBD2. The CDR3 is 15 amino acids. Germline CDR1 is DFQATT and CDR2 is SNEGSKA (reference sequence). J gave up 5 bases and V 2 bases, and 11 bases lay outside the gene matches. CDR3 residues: CSARKGGSGEETQYF. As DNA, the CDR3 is TGCAGTGCTAGAAAGGGTGGGAGCGGGGAGGAGACCCAGTACTTC.

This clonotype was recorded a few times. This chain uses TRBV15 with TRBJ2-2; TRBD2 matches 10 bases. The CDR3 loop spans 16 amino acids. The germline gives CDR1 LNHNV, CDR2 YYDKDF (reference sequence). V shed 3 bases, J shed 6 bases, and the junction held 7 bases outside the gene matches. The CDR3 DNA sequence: TGTGCCACCAGCAGGAGGAGCGGGAGGGCCCCCGGGGAGCTGTTTTTT. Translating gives CATSRRSGRAPGELFF.

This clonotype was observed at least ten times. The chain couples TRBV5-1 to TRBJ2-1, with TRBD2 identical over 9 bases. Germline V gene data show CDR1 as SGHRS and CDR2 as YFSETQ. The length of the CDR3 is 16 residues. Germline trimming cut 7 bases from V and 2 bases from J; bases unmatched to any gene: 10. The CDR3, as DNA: TGCGCCAGCCTCCCAAGTTTAGCGGGGGCCTACAATGAGCAGTTCTTC. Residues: CASLPSLAGAYNEQFF.

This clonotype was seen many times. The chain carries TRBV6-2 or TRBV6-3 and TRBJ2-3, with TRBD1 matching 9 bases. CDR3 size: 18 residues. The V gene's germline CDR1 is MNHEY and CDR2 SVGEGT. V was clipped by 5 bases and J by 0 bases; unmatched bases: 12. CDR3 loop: CASSALPGQGRSTDTQYF. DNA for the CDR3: TGTGCCAGCAGTGCCCTACCGGGACAGGGTCGGAGCACAGATACGCAGTATTTT.

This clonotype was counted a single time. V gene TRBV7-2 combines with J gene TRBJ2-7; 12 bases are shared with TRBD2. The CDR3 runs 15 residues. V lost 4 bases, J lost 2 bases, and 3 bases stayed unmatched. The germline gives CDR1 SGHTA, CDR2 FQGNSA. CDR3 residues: CASSSTSGGPYEQYF. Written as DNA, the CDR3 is TGTGCCAGCAGCTCGACTAGCGGGGGCCCCTACGAGCAGTACTTC.

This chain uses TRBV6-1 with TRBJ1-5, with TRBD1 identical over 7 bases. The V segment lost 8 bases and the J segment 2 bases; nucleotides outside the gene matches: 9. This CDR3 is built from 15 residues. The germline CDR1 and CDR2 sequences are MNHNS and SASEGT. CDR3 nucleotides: TGTGCCAGCTATCGACAGGGCGAAGGCAATCAGCCCCAGCATTTT. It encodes CASYRQGEGNQPQHF.

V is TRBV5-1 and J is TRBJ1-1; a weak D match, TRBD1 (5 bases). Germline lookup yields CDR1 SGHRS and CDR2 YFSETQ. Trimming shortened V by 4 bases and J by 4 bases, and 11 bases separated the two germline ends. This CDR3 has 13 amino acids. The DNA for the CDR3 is TGCGCCAGCAGCCAAGGGACGGGCACTGAAGCTTTCTTT. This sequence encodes CASSQGTGTEAFF.